The 32 T cell receptor beta chains reported below all come from one sample, sequenced in a study of OX40 agonist ivuxolimab in advanced cancers. The table came from immunoSEQ multiplex PCR; TCRdb's copy has only in-frame clones and leaves some out. The table has roughly 70,000 clones, approximately 81% seen once. Material: CD4+ or CD8+ T cells sorted from blood, obtained in a trial of the OX40 agonist ivuxolimab. The receptors stem from an adult with an advanced solid tumor such as melanoma, head and neck, liver or kidney cancer.

V gene TRBV29-1 combines with J gene TRBJ1-1, with a possible D match to TRBD1 (6 bases). Germline assignment: CDR1 SQVTM and CDR2 ANQGSEA. The V end lost 6 bases, the J end lost 5 bases, and 16 bases lay between the germline ends. The CDR3 is made up of 13 amino acids. The CDR3 here is CSVLQGRGTEAFF. The CDR3, as DNA: TGCAGCGTCTTACAGGGAAGGGGGACTGAAGCTTTCTTT.

This chain links TRBV29-1 with TRBJ1-5; 7 nucleotides line up with TRBD1. The germline V gene encodes CDR1 SQVTM and CDR2 ANQGSEA. The V segment lost 6 bases and the J segment 4 bases; nucleotides outside the gene matches: 3. CDR3 length: 12 residues. For the CDR3, the DNA is TGCAGCGTCCGACAGGGAAATCAGCCCCAGCATTTT. It specifies CSVRQGNQPQHF.

The J gene is TRBJ2-7, the V gene TRBV6-1; D perhaps matches TRBD1 (6 bases). The CDR3 totals 15 residues. Trimming took off 1 base at V and 0 bases at J, with 10 bases between the two ends. Germline CDR1 and CDR2: MNHNS and SASEGT. CDR3 nucleotides: TGTGCCAGCAGTGAAGGTGGGACACTCTCCTACGAGCAGTACTTC. Its protein product is CASSEGGTLSYEQYF.

The chain is built from TRBV6-5 and TRBJ1-3, with D hard to call. V lost 4 bases to trimming and J lost 4 bases, with 11 bases between them. This CDR3 has 14 residues. Germline loops: CDR1 MNHEY, CDR2 SVGAGI. This CDR3 is CASSSPGAGNTIYF. The CDR3 region has the DNA TGTGCCAGCAGTTCCCCAGGCGCCGGAAACACCATATATTTT.

The V call is TRBV6-4, the J call TRBJ1-2; 8 positions match TRBD1. The V gene end was trimmed by 5 bases and the J gene end by 7 bases; junction bases not matched to a gene: 18. Germline V gene sequence: CDR1 MRHNA, CDR2 SNTAGT. This CDR3 comprises 17 residues. Written as DNA, the CDR3 is TGTGCCAGCAGTACCGAGGCAGGGGGCAGGGGCCGGCGTGGCTACACCTTC. This translates into CASSTEAGGRGRRGYTF.

The CDR3 region is CASSPFEDSNYGYTF. Written as DNA, the CDR3 is TGCGCCAGCAGCCCCTTCGAAGACAGTAACTATGGCTACACCTTC. This rearrangement joins TRBV5-1 to TRBJ1-2; possibly TRBD1 for D (5 bases). Trimming took 4 bases from V and 1 from J, leaving 14 bases between them. CDR3 size: 15 residues. CDR1 is SGHRS and CDR2 is YFSETQ in the germline V gene.

The chain couples TRBV4-1 to TRBJ1-2; 8 nucleotides agree with TRBD1. The J segment lost 7 bases and the V segment lost 1 base, leaving 8 bases of the junction unmatched. CDR3 size: 15 residues. CDR1 and CDR2 (germline): MGHRA, YSYEKL. The CDR3 nucleotides are TGCGCCAGCAGCCAAGTGGCAGGGGGCTCGCCTGGCTACACCTTC. It codes for CASSQVAGGSPGYTF.

The chain has TRBV5-6 and TRBJ1-6; TRBD1 matches at 10 bases. Germline V CDR1 and CDR2: SGHDT, YYEEEE. This CDR3 has 16 residues. V dropped 4 bases and J dropped 10; count of bases not matched to a gene: 11. The CDR3 sequence: CASSTSPGTGESPLHF. CDR3 coding DNA: TGTGCCAGCAGCACTTCTCCCGGGACAGGGGAATCACCCCTCCACTTT.

The chain carries TRBV6-6 and TRBJ2-3; tentative D call: TRBD2 (5 bases). The CDR3 is made up of 14 amino acids. Trimming shortened V by 4 bases and J by 1 base, and 9 bases separated the two germline ends. Germline lookup yields CDR1 MNHNY and CDR2 SVGAGI (reference sequence). The DNA of the CDR3 is TGTGCCAGCAGTTCCCAACTAGGCACAGATACGCAGTATTTT. Translated, it gives CASSSQLGTDTQYF.

This clone has only a few counts. CDR3 DNA: TGTGCCAGCAGTCGACAGGGTGCGAACACCGGGGAGCTGTTTTTT. Translating gives CASSRQGANTGELFF. The chain links TRBV6-1 to TRBJ2-2, with 7 bases aligning to TRBD1. With 5 bases clipped from V and 0 bases from J, the junction kept 3 bases outside the gene matches. CDR1 and CDR2 (germline): MNHNS, SASEGT. The length of the CDR3 is 15 residues.

The chain has TRBV6-5 and TRBJ1-1; D unresolved. The CDR3 is 14 residues long. Trimming stripped 5 bases from V and 0 bases from J, with 10 bases between. Germline CDR1 and CDR2: MNHEY and SVGAGI. CDR3 bases: TGTGCCAGCAGTCGACGGTCCATGAACACTGAAGCTTTCTTT. Translated, it gives CASSRRSMNTEAFF.

This clone was detected only once. The genes are TRBV14 and TRBJ1-2; D is perhaps TRBD1 (5 bases). The germline V and J ends were trimmed by 4 bases and 5 bases, with 17 bases remaining between them. Germline V lookup: CDR1 SGHDN, CDR2 FVKESK. The CDR3 runs to 15 residues. CDR3 in DNA: TGTGCCAGCAGCCCCCGGCAGGGAGGAATATATGGCTACACCTTC. It specifies CASSPRQGGIYGYTF. Complete variable domain (other parts from reference TRBV14 and TRBJ1-2): EAGVTQFPSHSVIEKGQTVTLRCDPISGHDNLYWYRRVMGKEIKFLLHFVKESKQDESGMPNNRFLAERTGGTYSTLKVQPAELEDSGVYFCASSPRQGGIYGYTFGSGTRLTVV.

V is TRBV29-1 and J is TRBJ2-5; TRBD1 aligns across 9 bases. The germline CDR1 and CDR2 sequences are SQVTM and ANQGSEA. The CDR3 sequence is 13 residues long. Unmatched junction bases numbered 5, after V lost 4 bases and J lost 5 bases. In nucleotides, the CDR3 is TGCAGCGTTGCAGGACAGGGGAGGGAGACCCAGTACTTC. Translating it yields CSVAGQGRETQYF.

The chain recombines TRBV10-3 with TRBJ1-4; D not resolved. CDR3 size: 13 residues. Germline V gene sequence: CDR1 ENHRY, CDR2 SYGVKD. V gave up 2 bases and J gave up 3 bases, with 4 bases separating them. The CDR3, as DNA: TGTGCCATCAGTGAGGGATCTAATGAAAAACTGTTTTTT. This translates into CAISEGSNEKLFF.

CDR3 amino acids: CASSSAGFYQPQHF. The DNA of the CDR3 is TGTGCCAGCAGTTCAGCGGGGTTCTATCAGCCCCAGCATTTT. The chain has TRBV6-5 and TRBJ1-5; D unclear. The CDR3 sequence is 14 residues long. Trimming took off 4 bases at V and 5 bases at J, with 12 bases between the two ends. From germline, CDR1 is MNHEY and CDR2 SVGAGI.

Points on this clone: A junction end diverges from the germline sequence, so it may reflect a read error. The rearrangement links TRBV7-2 to TRBJ2-3; possible D gene TRBD2, 6 bases. The CDR3 is 16 residues long. Germline V CDR1 and CDR2: SGHTA, FQGNSA. CDR3 residues: CAGSPPSGWRADTQYF. The CDR3 DNA reads TGTGCCGGCAGCCCACCAAGCGGGTGGAGGGCAGATACGCAGTATTTT.

The chain links TRBV19 to TRBJ2-1; TRBD1 or TRBD2 may be the D gene (6 bases each). Germline V lookup: CDR1 LNHDA, CDR2 SQIVND (reference sequence). V lost 3 bases and J lost 6, with 12 bases in between. This CDR3 has 14 residues. The CDR3 nucleotides are TGTGCCAGTAGTATGGGGGGCCTAGTCAATGAGCAGTTCTTC. Translated: CASSMGGLVNEQFF.

The chain uses TRBV21-1 and TRBJ2-1. TRBV21-1 is noted as a pseudogene. The length of the CDR3 is 9 residues. CDR3 region: CASNNEQFF. DNA of the CDR3: TGTGCCAGCAACAATGAGCAGTTCTTC.

This rearrangement joins TRBV19 to TRBJ2-3; 7 positions agree with TRBD1. With V trimmed by 7 bases and J by 6 bases, 13 bases remained unmatched. The CDR3 length is 15 residues. Germline V gene data show CDR1 as LNHDA and CDR2 as SQIVND (reference sequence). Here the CDR3 DNA reads TGTGCCAGTAAGCCGAGCCAGGGGGTGTTGGATACGCAGTATTTT. Its protein product is CASKPSQGVLDTQYF. Supplemented by reference TRBV19 and TRBJ2-3, the full variable domain reads DGGITQSPKYLFRKEGQNVTLSCEQNLNHDAMYWYRQDPGQGLRLIYYSQIVNDFQKGDIAEGYSVSREKKESFPLTVTSAQKNPTAFYLCASKPSQGVLDTQYFGPGTRLTVL.

The chain joins TRBV6-4 to TRBJ1-1; 7 nucleotides agree with TRBD1. V lost 6 bases, J lost 1 base, and 2 bases stayed unmatched. This CDR3 region has 13 residues. Germline loops: CDR1 MRHNA, CDR2 SNTAGT. CDR3 in amino acids: CASRRTGNTEAFF. Here the CDR3 DNA reads TGTGCCAGCAGAAGGACAGGGAACACTGAAGCTTTCTTT.

This rearrangement joins TRBV2 to TRBJ2-2; 9 bases map to TRBD1. V gave up 6 bases and J gave up 3 bases; unmatched junction bases: 8. This CDR3 is built from 16 residues. Germline-derived CDR1 and CDR2 are SNHLY and FYNNEI. In DNA, the CDR3 is TGTGCCAGCAGAATTACAGGGGGCTGGGACACCGGGGAGCTGTTTTTT. Translation gives CASRITGGWDTGELFF.

A single count supports this clone. The rearrangement links TRBV7-9 to TRBJ2-5; 11 nucleotides match TRBD2. Germline assignment: CDR1 SEHNR and CDR2 FQNEAQ (reference sequence). Trimming removed 3 bases from V and 2 bases from J; junction bases left unmatched: 2. The CDR3 covers 15 residues. For the CDR3, the DNA is TGTGCCAGCAGCTTCAGACTAGCGGGGCAAGAGACCCAGTACTTC. The encoded protein is CASSFRLAGQETQYF.

This clone was seen once. CDR3 in amino acids: CASSPTPTNEKLFF. The CDR3 DNA is TGCGCCAGCAGCCCGACACCAACTAATGAAAAACTGTTTTTT. V is TRBV4-3 and J is TRBJ1-4; no clear D gene. Trimming took 4 bases from V and 0 from J, leaving 6 bases between them. The length of the CDR3 is 14 residues. Germline-derived CDR1 and CDR2 are LGHNA and YSLEER.

In this sample, this clone turned up once. The CDR3 sequence: CASSTRDRYEQYF. The DNA of the CDR3 is TGTGCCAGCAGCACTCGGGACAGGTACGAGCAGTACTTC. This chain connects TRBV7-2 to TRBJ2-7; 8 positions match TRBD1. There are 13 residues in the CDR3. Germline loops: CDR1 SGHTA, CDR2 FQGNSA. J was trimmed by 4 bases and V by 5 bases; bases with no gene match: 4.

This clone appeared a single time. The chain has TRBV19 and TRBJ1-4, with a tentative D call TRBD1 (6 bases). The germline CDR1 and CDR2 sequences are LNHDA and SQIVND (reference sequence). The CDR3 has 14 amino acids. The V and J ends lost 6 bases and 4 bases respectively, with 12 bases between them. This CDR3 reads CASRRGSVNEKLFF. In nucleotides, the CDR3 is TGTGCCAGTAGGAGGGGGTCGGTTAATGAAAAACTGTTTTTT.

This clone was counted between two and nine times. The rearrangement joins TRBV7-2 to TRBJ2-1; D is uncertain. The V end was cut by 0 bases, the J end by 5 bases, with 8 bases between. Germline V lookup: CDR1 SGHTA, CDR2 FQGNSA. The CDR3 has 14 amino acids. The CDR3 DNA follows: TGTGCCAGCAGCTTAGCACGCAGAAACAATGAGCAGTTCTTC. Translated: CASSLARRNNEQFF.

In nucleotides, the CDR3 is TGCGCCAGCAGCTCGGGCGGGGGGGCGAGCACCGGGGAGCTGTTTTTT. This sequence encodes CASSSGGGASTGELFF. This chain connects TRBV5-1 to TRBJ2-2; TRBD2 agrees at 9 bases. The CDR3 spans 16 residues. Trimming took 3 bases from V and 4 from J; bases not matched to a gene: 7. Germline CDR1 is SGHRS and CDR2 is YFSETQ.

Of note for this clone: This same CDR3 is encoded by further DNA sequences in the sample. V usage is TRBV5-1 and J usage is TRBJ2-5; D gene uncertain. V lost 0 bases, J lost 1 base, and 1 base lay in between. Germline V lookup: CDR1 SGHRS, CDR2 YFSETQ. The CDR3 has 12 amino acids. The CDR3 nucleotides are TGCGCCAGCAGCTTGGCCCAAGAGACCCAGTACTTC. Amino acids: CASSLAQETQYF. Supplemented by reference TRBV5-1 and TRBJ2-5, the full variable domain reads KAGVTQTPRYLIKTRGQQVTLSCSPISGHRSVSWYQQTPGQGLQFLFEYFSETQRNKGNFPGRFSGRQFSNSRSEMNVSTLELGDSALYLCASSLAQETQYFGPGTRLLVL.

This clone was detected once. The genes are TRBV11-2 and TRBJ1-1; D remains unclear. The CDR3 consists of 13 residues. Germline loops: CDR1 SGHAT, CDR2 FQNNGV. V lost 1 base and J lost 5, with 8 bases in between. The CDR3 sequence is CASSLVADTEAFF. The CDR3 DNA reads as TGTGCCAGCAGCTTAGTGGCGGATACTGAAGCTTTCTTT. Variable domain in full (rest from reference TRBV11-2 and TRBJ1-1): EAGVAQSPRYKIIEKRQSVAFWCNPISGHATLYWYQQILGQGPKLLIQFQNNGVVDDSQLPKDRFSAERLKGVDSTLKIQPAKLEDSAVYLCASSLVADTEAFFGQGTRLTVV.

The chain carries TRBV18 and TRBJ1-5; TRBD1 matches at 7 bases. The germline gives CDR1 KGHSH, CDR2 LQKENI. Trimming at V came to 4 bases and at J to 6 bases, leaving 9 bases not matched to a gene. The CDR3 has 15 amino acids. The CDR3 protein is CASSQGADGSQPQHF. CDR3 nucleotide sequence: TGTGCCAGCTCACAGGGGGCGGACGGTAGTCAGCCCCAGCATTTT.

This rearrangement joins TRBV6-6 to TRBJ2-4; D not certain. V lost 3 bases, J lost 1 base, and 10 bases lay in between. This CDR3 region has 15 residues. CDR1 and CDR2 from the germline V gene are MNHNY and SVGAGI (reference sequence). The CDR3 is CASSYQALAKNIQYF. CDR3 DNA sequence: TGTGCCAGCAGTTATCAAGCGTTGGCCAAAAACATTCAGTACTTC.

DNA for the CDR3: TGTGCCAGCAGTGTTTCGACTAGCGGGGGCGAGCAGTACTTC. This codes for CASSVSTSGGEQYF. The rearrangement links TRBV2 to TRBJ2-7; 12 nucleotides agree with TRBD2. The germline V gene encodes CDR1 SNHLY and CDR2 FYNNEI. This CDR3 comprises 14 residues. Losses at the gene ends were 4 bases for V and 6 bases for J; bases not matched to a gene: 4.